The rows below give T cell receptor beta chains drawn from one sample of a study of neurological immune-mediated disorders. TCRdb analysed the 5' RACE reads with MiXCR anew, one entry per CDR3 protein. The table has some 65,000 distinct CDR3 sequences, over 4% seen once. The sequenced sample consisted of PBMCs. The receptors were sampled from a man between 50 and 59 years old with multiple sclerosis. The CDR3 runs from the conserved cysteine through the conserved F or W.

CDR3: CSASRGRGYSNQPQNF
length: 16
V: TRBV20-1
J: TRBJ1-5

CDR3: CASSLRTGNQPQHF
length: 14
V: TRBV5-6
J: TRBJ1-5

CDR3: CASSLPGQGDEKLFF
length: 15
V: TRBV5-5
J: TRBJ1-4

CDR3: CASSSQGQPQNF
length: 12
V: TRBV7-9
J: TRBJ1-5

CDR3: CASSLGGTGATDTQYF
length: 16
V: TRBV5-1
J: TRBJ2-3

CDR3: CASSLRTAQETQYF
length: 14
V: TRBV27
J: TRBJ2-5

CDR3: CATSPPGRQTQYF
length: 13
V: TRBV15
J: TRBJ2-5

CDR3: CASSSGFRTEAFF
length: 13
V: TRBV5-1
J: TRBJ1-1

CDR3: CASSSLLVSQETQYF
length: 15
V: TRBV7-9
J: TRBJ2-5

CDR3: CSVEDALGSNYGYTF
length: 15
V: TRBV29-1
J: TRBJ1-2

CDR3: CASSPDPYRYTF
length: 12
V: TRBV5-6
J: TRBJ1-2

CDR3: CASSPDRSSYNEQFF
length: 15
V: TRBV6-2/TRBV6-3
J: TRBJ2-1

CDR3: CASSRRDREGEQFF
length: 14
V: TRBV7-9
J: TRBJ2-1

CDR3: CASSYGGLSTDTQYF
length: 15
V: TRBV9
J: TRBJ2-3

CDR3: CSDGESGRGSSQPQNF
length: 16
V: TRBV20-1
J: TRBJ1-5

CDR3: CSAKRTDTGELFF
length: 13
V: TRBV20-1
J: TRBJ2-2

CDR3: CASSQDPGTAGYTF
length: 14
V: TRBV4-3
J: TRBJ1-2

CDR3: CASTRTERTGPMNTEAFF
length: 18
V: TRBV12-3/TRBV12-4
J: TRBJ1-1

CDR3: CSARVRTGWETQYF
length: 14
V: TRBV20-1
J: TRBJ2-5

CDR3: CSVSGGYSSYEQYF
length: 14
V: TRBV29-1
J: TRBJ2-7

CDR3: CAISETRTSGGHSYNEQFF
length: 19
V: TRBV10-3
J: TRBJ2-1

CDR3: CASSAGTGQIYEQYF
length: 15
V: TRBV9
J: TRBJ2-7

CDR3: CATSRGRTYEQYF
length: 13
V: TRBV15
J: TRBJ2-7

CDR3: CASSPQGAGETQYF
length: 14
V: TRBV2
J: TRBJ2-5

CDR3: CSVDRTGQQQETQYF
length: 15
V: TRBV29-1
J: TRBJ2-5

CDR3: CSARQGWEKNIQYF
length: 14
V: TRBV20-1
J: TRBJ2-4

CDR3: CSASWTGGGQPQHF
length: 14
V: TRBV20-1
J: TRBJ1-5

CDR3: CASSLAGGSASEQFF
length: 15
V: TRBV5-1
J: TRBJ2-1

CDR3: CASSPRSSYEQYF
length: 13
V: TRBV7-6
J: TRBJ2-7

CDR3: CATSRDVGTYNEQFF
length: 15
V: TRBV15
J: TRBJ2-1

CDR3: CASSLTAGMNTEAFF
length: 15
V: TRBV12-3/TRBV12-4
J: TRBJ1-1

CDR3: CSAPKDRENEKLFF
length: 14
V: TRBV20-1
J: TRBJ1-4

CDR3: CSARRNSGWAFF
length: 12
V: TRBV20-1
J: TRBJ1-1

CDR3: CASSRQPDTDTQYF
length: 14
V: TRBV12-3/TRBV12-4
J: TRBJ2-3

CDR3: CSARDSAGYSPLNF
length: 14
V: TRBV20-1
J: TRBJ1-6

CDR3: CASSSDLAKSFF
length: 12
V: TRBV6-5
J: TRBJ1-1

CDR3: CASSEGSGNQPQHF
length: 14
V: TRBV5-1
J: TRBJ1-5

CDR3: CALPGCRGQVNEQFF
length: 15
V: TRBV12-3/TRBV12-4
J: TRBJ2-1

CDR3: CASSSGQLNSPLHF
length: 14
V: TRBV5-4
J: TRBJ1-6

CDR3: CASSYSVGFKTQYF
length: 14
V: TRBV6-5
J: TRBJ2-5

CDR3: CASTRRAEETQYF
length: 13
V: TRBV25-1
J: TRBJ2-5

CDR3: CASSPGQGHSPLNF
length: 14
V: TRBV16
J: TRBJ1-6

CDR3: CASSPAGNTQETQYF
length: 15
V: TRBV4-1
J: TRBJ2-5

CDR3: CASSLEGHSQETQYF
length: 15
V: TRBV7-9
J: TRBJ2-5

CDR3: CATIQTPTEAFF
length: 12
V: TRBV24-1
J: TRBJ1-1

CDR3: CASSFRRQGVNTGELFF
length: 17
V: TRBV27
J: TRBJ2-2

CDR3: CSARTPAKDTQYF
length: 13
V: TRBV29-1
J: TRBJ2-3